This T cell receptor beta chain appears in the sequencing data of a study of blood T cell repertoires in COVID-19. Study background: Nucleic acid was either cDNA or gDNA, and it came from T cells, B-cell-depleted T cells, or PBMCs.

Trimming removed 1 base from V and 2 bases from J, with 13 bases in between. This CDR3 comprises 15 residues. The germline V gene has CDR1 SGHDT and CDR2 YYEEEE. Original methodology: Estimation of nucleated cell counts was performed using reference gene primer amplification. Here immunoSEQ multiplex PCR was the method, and the copy in TCRdb shows in-frame clones only, minus some. V and J calls and clone size are given by that table; D and trimming were obtained from the DNA. The table lists around 200,000 clones, around 87% of them singletons. This TCR derives from a man aged 50 to 60 with acute or convalescent COVID-19. This sequence joins TRBV5-6 and TRBJ2-7; D is possibly TRBD2 (6 bases). The sample comprised peripheral blood. CDR3 sequence reads: CASSLTSSYTYEQYF. In DNA, the CDR3 is TGTGCCAGCAGCTTGACTAGCAGCTATACCTACGAGCAGTACTTC.